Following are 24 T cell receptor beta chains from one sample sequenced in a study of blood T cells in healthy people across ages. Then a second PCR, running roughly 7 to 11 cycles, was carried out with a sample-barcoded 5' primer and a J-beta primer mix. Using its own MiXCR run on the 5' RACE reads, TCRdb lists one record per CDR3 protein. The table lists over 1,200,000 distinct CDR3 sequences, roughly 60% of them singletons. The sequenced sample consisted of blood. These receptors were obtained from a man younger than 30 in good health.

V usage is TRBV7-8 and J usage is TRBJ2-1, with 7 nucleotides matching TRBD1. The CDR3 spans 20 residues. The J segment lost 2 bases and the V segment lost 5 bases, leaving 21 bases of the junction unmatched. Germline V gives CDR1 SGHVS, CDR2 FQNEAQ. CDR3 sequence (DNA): TGTGCCAGCAGCCACGACACGTTACAGGGGCACCCGTCCCCCTACAATGAGCAGTTCTTC. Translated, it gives CASSHDTLQGHPSPYNEQFF. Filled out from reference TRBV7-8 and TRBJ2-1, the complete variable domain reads GAGVSQSPRYKVAKRGQDVALRCDPISGHVSLFWYQQALGQGPEFLTYFQNEAQLDKSGLPSDRFFAERPEGSVSTLKIQRTQQEDSAVYLCASSHDTLQGHPSPYNEQFFGPGTRLTVL.

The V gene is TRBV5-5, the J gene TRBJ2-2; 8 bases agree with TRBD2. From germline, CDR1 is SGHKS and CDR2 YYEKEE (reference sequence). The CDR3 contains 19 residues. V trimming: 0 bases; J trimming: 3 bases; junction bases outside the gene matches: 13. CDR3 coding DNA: TGTGCCAGCAGCTTGGCAGGCGGGAGGACCGACTCCGACACCGGGGAGCTGTTTTTT. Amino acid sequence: CASSLAGGRTDSDTGELFF.

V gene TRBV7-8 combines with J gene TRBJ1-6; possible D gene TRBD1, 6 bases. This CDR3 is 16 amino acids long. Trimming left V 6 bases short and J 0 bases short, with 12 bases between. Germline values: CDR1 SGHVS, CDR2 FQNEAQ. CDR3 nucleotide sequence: TGTGCCAGCAGGATCACAGGGATCTCCTATAATTCACCCCTCCACTTT. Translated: CASRITGISYNSPLHF.

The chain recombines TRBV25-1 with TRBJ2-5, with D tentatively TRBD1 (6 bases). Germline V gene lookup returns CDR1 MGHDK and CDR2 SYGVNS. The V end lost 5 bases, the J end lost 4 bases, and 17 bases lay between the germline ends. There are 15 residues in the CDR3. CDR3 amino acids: CASSSIGTYRETQYF. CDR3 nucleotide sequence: TGTGCCAGCAGTTCAATCGGGACATACAGAGAGACCCAGTACTTC.

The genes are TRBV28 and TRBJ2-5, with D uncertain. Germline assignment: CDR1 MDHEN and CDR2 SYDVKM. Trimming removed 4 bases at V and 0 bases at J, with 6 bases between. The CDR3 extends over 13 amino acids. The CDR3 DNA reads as TGTGCCAGCAGTTCCCAGTACCAAGAGACCCAGTACTTC. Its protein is CASSSQYQETQYF.

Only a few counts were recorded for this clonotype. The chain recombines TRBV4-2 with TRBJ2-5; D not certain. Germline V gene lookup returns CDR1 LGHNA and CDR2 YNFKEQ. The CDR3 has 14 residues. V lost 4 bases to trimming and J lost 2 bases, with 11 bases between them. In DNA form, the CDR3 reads TGTGCCAGCAGCCGTATCTTAGCTCAAGAGACCCAGTACTTC. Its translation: CASSRILAQETQYF.

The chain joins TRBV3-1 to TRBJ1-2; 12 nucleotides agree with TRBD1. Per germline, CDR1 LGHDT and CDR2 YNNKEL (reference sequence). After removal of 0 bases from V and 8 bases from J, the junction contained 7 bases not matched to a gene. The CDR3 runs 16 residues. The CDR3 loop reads CASSQDWGQGARGYTF. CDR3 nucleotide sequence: TGTGCCAGCAGCCAAGACTGGGGACAGGGGGCTCGAGGCTACACCTTC.

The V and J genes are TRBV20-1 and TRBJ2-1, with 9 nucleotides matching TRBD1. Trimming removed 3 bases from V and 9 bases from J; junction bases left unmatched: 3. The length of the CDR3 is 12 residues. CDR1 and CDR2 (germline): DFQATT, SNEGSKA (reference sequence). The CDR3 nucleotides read TGCAGTGCTAGCACGGACAGGGGTGAGCAGTTCTTC. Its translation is CSASTDRGEQFF.

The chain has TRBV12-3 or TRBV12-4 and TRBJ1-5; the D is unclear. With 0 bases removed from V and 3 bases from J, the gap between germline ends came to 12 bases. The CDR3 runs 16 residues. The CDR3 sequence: CASSLAQRRYNQPQHF. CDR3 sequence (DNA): TGTGCCAGCAGTTTAGCGCAGAGACGCTACAATCAGCCCCAGCATTTT.

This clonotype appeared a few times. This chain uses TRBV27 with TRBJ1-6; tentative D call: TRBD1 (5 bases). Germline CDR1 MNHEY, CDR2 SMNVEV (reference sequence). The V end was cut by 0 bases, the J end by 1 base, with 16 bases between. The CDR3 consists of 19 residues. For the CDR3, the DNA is TGTGCCAGCAGTTTATCGGCGGTGGGGGATATGTCCTATAATTCACCCCTCCACTTT. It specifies CASSLSAVGDMSYNSPLHF.

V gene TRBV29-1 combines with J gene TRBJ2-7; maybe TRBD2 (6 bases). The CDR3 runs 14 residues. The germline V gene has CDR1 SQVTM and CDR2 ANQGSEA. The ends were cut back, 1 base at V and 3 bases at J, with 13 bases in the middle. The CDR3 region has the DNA TGCAGCGTTGAAGGGGAGCACGGGAGCTACGAGCAGTACTTC. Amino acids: CSVEGEHGSYEQYF.

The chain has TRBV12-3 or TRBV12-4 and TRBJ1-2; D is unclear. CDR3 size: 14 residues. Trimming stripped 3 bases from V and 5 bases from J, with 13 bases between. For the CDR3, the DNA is TGTGCCAGCAGTTTTCGCCAAGTTCGTTATGGCTACACCTTC. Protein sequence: CASSFRQVRYGYTF.

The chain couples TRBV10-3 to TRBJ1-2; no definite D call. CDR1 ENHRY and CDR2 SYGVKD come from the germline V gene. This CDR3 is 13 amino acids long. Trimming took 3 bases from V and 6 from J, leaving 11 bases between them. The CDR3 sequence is CAISEREENGYTF. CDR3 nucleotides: TGTGCCATCAGTGAAAGAGAGGAGAATGGCTACACCTTC.

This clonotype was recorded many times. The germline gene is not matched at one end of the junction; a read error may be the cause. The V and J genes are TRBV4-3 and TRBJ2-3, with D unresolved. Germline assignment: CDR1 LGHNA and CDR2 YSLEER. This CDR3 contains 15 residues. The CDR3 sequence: CASRQETATTDTQYF. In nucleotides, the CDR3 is TGCGCCAGCAGACAAGAGACTGCTACAACAGATACGCAGTATTTT.

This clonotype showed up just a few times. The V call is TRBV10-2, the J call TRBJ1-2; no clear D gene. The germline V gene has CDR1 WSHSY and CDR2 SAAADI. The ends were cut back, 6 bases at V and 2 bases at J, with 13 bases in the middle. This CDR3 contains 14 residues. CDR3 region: CASSADSSNYGYTF. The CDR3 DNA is TGCGCCAGCAGCGCGGACTCGTCGAACTATGGCTACACCTTC.

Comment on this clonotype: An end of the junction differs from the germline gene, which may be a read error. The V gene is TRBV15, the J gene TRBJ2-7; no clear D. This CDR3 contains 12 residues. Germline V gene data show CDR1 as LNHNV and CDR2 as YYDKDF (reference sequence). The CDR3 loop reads CAASRETYEQYF. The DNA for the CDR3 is TGTGCCGCCAGCAGAGAAACCTACGAGCAGTACTTC.

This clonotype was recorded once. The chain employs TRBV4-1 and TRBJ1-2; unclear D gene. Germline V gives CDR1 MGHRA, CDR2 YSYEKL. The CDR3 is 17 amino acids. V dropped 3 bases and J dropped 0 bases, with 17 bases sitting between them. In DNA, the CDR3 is TGCGCCAGCAGCCACAAAAGAGGCGCGGAAACTAACTATGGCTACACCTTC. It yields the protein CASSHKRGAETNYGYTF.

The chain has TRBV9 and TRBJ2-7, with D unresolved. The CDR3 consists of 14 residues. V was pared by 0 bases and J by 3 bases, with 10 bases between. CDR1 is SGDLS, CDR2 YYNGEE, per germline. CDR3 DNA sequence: TGTGCCAGCAGCGTAGGGAACACCTACTACGAGCAGTACTTC. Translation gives CASSVGNTYYEQYF.

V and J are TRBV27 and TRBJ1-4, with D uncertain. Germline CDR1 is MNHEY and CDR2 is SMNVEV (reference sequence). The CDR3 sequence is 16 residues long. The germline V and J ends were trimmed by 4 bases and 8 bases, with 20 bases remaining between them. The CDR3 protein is CASSYNPPPLGEKLFF. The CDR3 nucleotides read TGTGCCAGCAGTTACAACCCCCCACCACTGGGCGAAAAACTGTTTTTT.

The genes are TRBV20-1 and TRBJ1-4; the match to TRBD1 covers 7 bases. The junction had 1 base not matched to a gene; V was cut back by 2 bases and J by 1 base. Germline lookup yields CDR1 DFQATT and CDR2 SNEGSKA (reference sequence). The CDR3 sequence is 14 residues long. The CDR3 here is CSARRDRTNEKLFF. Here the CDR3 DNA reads TGCAGTGCTAGAAGGGACAGAACTAATGAAAAACTGTTTTTT.

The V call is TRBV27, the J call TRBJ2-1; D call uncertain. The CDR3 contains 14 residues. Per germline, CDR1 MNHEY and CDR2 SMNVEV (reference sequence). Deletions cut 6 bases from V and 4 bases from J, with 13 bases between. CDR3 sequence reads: CASRPQVAYNEQFF. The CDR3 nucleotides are TGTGCCAGCAGACCCCAAGTGGCTTACAATGAGCAGTTCTTC.

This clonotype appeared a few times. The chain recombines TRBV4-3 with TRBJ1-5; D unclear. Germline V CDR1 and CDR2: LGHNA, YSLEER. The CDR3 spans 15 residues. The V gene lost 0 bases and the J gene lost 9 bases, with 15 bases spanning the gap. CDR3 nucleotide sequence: TGCGCCAGCAGCCAAGATAAAAGTGGGGTGATGCCCCAGCATTTT. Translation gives CASSQDKSGVMPQHF.

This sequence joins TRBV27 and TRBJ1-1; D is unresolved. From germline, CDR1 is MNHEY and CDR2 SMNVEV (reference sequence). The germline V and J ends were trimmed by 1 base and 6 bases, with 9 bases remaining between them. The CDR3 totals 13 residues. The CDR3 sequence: CASSLWAGSEAFF. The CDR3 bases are TGTGCCAGCAGTTTATGGGCAGGCTCTGAAGCTTTCTTT.

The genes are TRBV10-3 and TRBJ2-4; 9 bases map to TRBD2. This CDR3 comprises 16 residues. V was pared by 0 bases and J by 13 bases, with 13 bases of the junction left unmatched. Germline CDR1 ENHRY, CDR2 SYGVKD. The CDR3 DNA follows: TGTGCCATCAGTGAGTCGCCTCGCGGGGGGGCAAATGAGCAGTACTTC. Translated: CAISESPRGGANEQYF.